This T cell receptor (beta chain) is drawn from a study of blood T cell repertoires in COVID-19. At the level of the study: COVID-19 samples collected from the United States, Italy and Spain covered acute and convalescent phases. PBMCs, B-cell-depleted T cells, or T cells provided the cDNA or gDNA that made up the material.

Source study methods: It was from reference gene primer amplification that nucleated cell counts were estimated. The data were produced by immunoSEQ multiplex PCR, yet TCRdb's version contains in-frame clones alone and is incomplete. The DNA was the basis for D and trimming; V, J and clone size are from that table. The table lists approximately 270,000 clones, 70% to 90% of them singletons. Categorization into cohorts depended on clinical history that participants reported. The CDR3 consists of 15 residues. Trimming cost V 1 base and J 8 bases, with 15 bases left between them. Germline lookup yields CDR1 SEHNR and CDR2 FQNEAQ (reference sequence).

The chain links TRBV7-9 to TRBJ2-1, with D maybe TRBD2 (6 bases). This clonotype was obtained from a woman between 45 and 65 years old who had recovered from COVID-19. What was sequenced was PBMCs or T cells enriched from blood (not recorded which). The CDR3 loop is CASSLVSGSADEQFF. In nucleotides, the CDR3 is TGTGCCAGCAGCTTAGTTTCCGGGAGTGCGGATGAGCAGTTCTTC.